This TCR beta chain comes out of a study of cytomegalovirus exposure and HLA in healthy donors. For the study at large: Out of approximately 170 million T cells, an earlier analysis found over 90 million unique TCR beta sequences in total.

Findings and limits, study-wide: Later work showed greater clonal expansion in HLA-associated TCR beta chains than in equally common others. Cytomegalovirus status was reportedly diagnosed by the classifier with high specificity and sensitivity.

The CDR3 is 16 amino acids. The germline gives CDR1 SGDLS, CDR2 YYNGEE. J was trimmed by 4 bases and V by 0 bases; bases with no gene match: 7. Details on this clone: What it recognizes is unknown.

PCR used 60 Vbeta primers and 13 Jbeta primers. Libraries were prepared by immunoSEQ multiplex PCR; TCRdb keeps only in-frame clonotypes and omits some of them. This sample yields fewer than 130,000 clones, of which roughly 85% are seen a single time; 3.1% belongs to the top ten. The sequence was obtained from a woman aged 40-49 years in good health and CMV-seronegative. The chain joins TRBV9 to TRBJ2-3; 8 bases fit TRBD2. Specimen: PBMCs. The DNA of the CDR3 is TGTGCCAGCAGCGTAGACGGGGGGGCGCTAGCAGATACGCAGTATTTT. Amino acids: CASSVDGGALADTQYF.